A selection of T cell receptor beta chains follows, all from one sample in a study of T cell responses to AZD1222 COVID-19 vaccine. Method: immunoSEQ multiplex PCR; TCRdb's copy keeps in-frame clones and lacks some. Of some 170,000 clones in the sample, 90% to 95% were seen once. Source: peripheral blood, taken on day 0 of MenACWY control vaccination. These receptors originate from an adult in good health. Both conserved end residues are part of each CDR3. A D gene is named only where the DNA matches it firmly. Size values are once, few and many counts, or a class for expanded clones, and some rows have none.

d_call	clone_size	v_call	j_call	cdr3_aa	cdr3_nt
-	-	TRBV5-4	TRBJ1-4	CASSLRRIEQNEKLFF	TGTGCCAGCAGCTTGCGGAGGATTGAACAGAATGAAAAACTGTTTTTT
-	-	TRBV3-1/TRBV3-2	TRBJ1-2	CASSQIENYGYTF	TGTGCCAGCAGCCAAATCGAAAACTATGGCTACACCTTC
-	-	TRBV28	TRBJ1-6	CASSSGLPREGYNSPLHF	TGTGCCAGCAGTTCGGGACTGCCTAGGGAGGGTTATAATTCACCCCTCCACTTT
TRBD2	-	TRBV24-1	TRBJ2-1	CATSTTRGGPQYNEQFF	TGTGCCACCAGTACAACTAGGGGAGGGCCCCAGTACAATGAGCAGTTCTTC
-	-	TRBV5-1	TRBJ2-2	CASSLTNTGELFF	TGCGCCAGCAGTTTGACGAACACCGGGGAGCTGTTTTTT
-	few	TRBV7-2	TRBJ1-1	CASSEGGITEAFF	TGTGCCAGCAGCGAGGGGGGCATCACTGAAGCTTTCTTT
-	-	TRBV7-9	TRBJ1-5	CASSAGVHQPQHF	TGTGCCAGCAGTGCAGGGGTTCATCAGCCCCAGCATTTT
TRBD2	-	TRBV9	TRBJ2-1	CASSGQWTSHNEQFF	TGTGCCAGCAGCGGGCAGTGGACTAGCCACAATGAGCAGTTCTTC
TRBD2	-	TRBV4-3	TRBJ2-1	CASSASSGAYNEQFF	TGCGCCAGCAGCGCCTCTAGCGGGGCCTACAATGAGCAGTTCTTC
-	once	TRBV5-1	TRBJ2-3	CASRLRDVSTDTQYF	TGCGCCAGCAGATTACGGGACGTTAGCACAGATACGCAGTATTTT
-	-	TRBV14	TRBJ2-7	CASSLPGTFYEQYF	TGTGCCAGCAGCCTCCCCGGGACCTTCTACGAGCAGTACTTC
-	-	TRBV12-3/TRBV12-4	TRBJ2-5	CASSLRLQETQYF	TGTGCCAGCAGTTTGAGGCTTCAAGAGACCCAGTACTTC
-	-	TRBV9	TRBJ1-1	CASSVEGDEAFF	TGTGCCAGCAGCGTAGAGGGAGATGAAGCTTTCTTT
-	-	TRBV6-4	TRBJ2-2	CASSEERGAGELFF	TGTGCCAGCAGTGAAGAGAGGGGCGCCGGGGAGCTGTTTTTT
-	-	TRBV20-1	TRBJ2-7	CSVRGSYEQYF	TGCAGTGTCAGGGGCTCCTACGAGCAGTACTTC
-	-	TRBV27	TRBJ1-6	CASRISYNSPLHF	TGTGCCAGCAGAATCTCCTATAATTCACCCCTCCACTTT
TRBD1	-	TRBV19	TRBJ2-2	CASSIRQGGNTGELFF	TGTGCCAGTAGTATAAGACAGGGGGGGAACACCGGGGAGCTGTTTTTT
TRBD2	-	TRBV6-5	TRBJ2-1	CASSRTSGSGNEQFF	TGTGCCAGCAGTAGGACTAGCGGGAGTGGGAATGAGCAGTTCTTC
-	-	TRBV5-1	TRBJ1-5	CASSFTVNQPQHF	TGCGCCAGCAGCTTCACAGTGAATCAGCCCCAGCATTTT
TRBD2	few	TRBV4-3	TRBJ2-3	CASSRGLAGVTDTQYF	TGCGCCAGCAGCCGGGGACTAGCGGGAGTCACAGATACGCAGTATTTT
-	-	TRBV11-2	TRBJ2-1	CASSLVIYVEQFF	TGTGCCAGCAGCTTAGTAATCTATGTTGAGCAGTTCTTC
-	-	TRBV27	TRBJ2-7	CASRRSRDISYEQYF	TGTGCCAGCAGAAGATCCCGGGACATCTCCTACGAGCAGTACTTC
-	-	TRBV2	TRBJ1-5	CASSSKTGNQPQHF	TGTGCCAGCAGCTCTAAGACAGGCAATCAGCCCCAGCATTTT
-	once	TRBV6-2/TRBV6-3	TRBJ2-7	CASSHYGTTSYEQYF	TGTGCCAGCAGCCACTACGGAACCACCTCCTACGAGCAGTACTTC
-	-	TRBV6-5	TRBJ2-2	CAVRQKGNTGELFF	TGTGCCGTCCGACAGAAGGGTAACACCGGGGAGCTGTTTTTT
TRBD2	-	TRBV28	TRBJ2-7	CASIGFQRERGRYEQYF	TGTGCCAGCATTGGGTTTCAGCGGGAGAGGGGCAGATACGAGCAGTACTTC
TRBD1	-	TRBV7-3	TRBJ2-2	CASTSTGQGFTGELFF	TGTGCCAGCACATCGACGGGACAGGGCTTCACCGGGGAGCTGTTTTTT
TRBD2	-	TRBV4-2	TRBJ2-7	CASSQGVGGLAGPSYEQYF	TGTGCCAGCAGCCAAGGTGTTGGTGGACTAGCGGGTCCATCCTACGAGCAGTACTTC
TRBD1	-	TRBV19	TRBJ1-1	CASSTRTGGPGTEAFF	TGTGCCAGTAGTACCCGGACAGGGGGCCCGGGCACTGAAGCTTTCTTT
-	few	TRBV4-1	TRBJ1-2	CASSQGWPLRNYGYTF	TGCGCCAGCAGCCAAGGATGGCCTCTAAGGAACTATGGCTACACCTTC
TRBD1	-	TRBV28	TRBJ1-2	CASSLSVRGLGYTF	TGTGCCAGCAGTTTATCCGTCAGGGGGCTGGGCTACACCTTC
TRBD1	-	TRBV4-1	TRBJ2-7	CASSQATGGSEQYF	TGCGCCAGCAGCCAGGCTACAGGGGGGTCGGAGCAGTACTTC
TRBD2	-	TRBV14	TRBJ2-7	CASRLADSYEQYF	TGTGCCAGCCGACTAGCGGACTCCTACGAGCAGTACTTC
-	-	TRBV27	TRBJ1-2	CASSSRDTYGYTF	TGTGCCAGCAGTTCCCGGGACACCTATGGCTACACCTTC
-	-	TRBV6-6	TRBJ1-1	CASSLPRSTRNTEAFF	TGTGCCAGCAGTTTACCCAGGTCCACCAGGAACACTGAAGCTTTCTTT
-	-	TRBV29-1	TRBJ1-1	CSVEGGEVMNTEAFF	TGCAGCGTTGAGGGAGGGGAGGTTATGAACACTGAAGCTTTCTTT
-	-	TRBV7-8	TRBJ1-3	CASSPPTGGFVGNTIYF	TGTGCCAGCAGCCCACCGACAGGTGGTTTTGTTGGAAACACCATATATTTT
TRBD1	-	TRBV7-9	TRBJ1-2	CASSLGAGGNIRYGYTF	TGTGCCAGCAGCTTAGGCGCAGGGGGAAACATTCGCTATGGCTACACCTTC